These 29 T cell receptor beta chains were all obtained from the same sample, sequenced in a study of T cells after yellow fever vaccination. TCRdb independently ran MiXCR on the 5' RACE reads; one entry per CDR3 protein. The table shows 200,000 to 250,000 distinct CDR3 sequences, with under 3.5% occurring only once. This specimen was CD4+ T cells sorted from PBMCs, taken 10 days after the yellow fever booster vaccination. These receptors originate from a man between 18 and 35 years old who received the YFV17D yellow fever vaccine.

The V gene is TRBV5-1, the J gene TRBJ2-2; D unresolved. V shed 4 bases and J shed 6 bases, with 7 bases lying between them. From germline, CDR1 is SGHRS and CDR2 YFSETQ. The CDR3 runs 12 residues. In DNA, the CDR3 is TGCGCCAGCAGCAAAGACGCCGGGGAGCTGTTTTTT. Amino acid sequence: CASSKDAGELFF.

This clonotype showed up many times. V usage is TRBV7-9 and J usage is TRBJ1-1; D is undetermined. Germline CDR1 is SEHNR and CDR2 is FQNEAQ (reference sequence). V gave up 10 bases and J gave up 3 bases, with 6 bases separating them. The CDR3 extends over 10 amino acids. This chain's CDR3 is CATRHTEAFF. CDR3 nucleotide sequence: TGTGCCACCCGTCACACTGAAGCTTTCTTT.

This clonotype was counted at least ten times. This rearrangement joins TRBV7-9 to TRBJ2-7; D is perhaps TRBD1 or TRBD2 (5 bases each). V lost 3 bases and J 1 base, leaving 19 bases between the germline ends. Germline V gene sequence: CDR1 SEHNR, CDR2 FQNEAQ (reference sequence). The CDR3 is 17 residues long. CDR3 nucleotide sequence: TGTGCCAGCAGCTTCCCCCGAGGGGAGCCCAATTCCTACGAGCAGTACTTC. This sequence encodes CASSFPRGEPNSYEQYF.

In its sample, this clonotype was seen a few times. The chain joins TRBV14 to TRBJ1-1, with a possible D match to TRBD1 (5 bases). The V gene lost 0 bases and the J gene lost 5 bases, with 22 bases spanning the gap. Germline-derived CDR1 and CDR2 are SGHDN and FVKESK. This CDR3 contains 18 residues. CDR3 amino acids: CASSQDLIFRAWETEAFF. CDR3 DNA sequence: TGTGCCAGCAGCCAAGATTTAATTTTCAGGGCCTGGGAAACTGAAGCTTTCTTT.

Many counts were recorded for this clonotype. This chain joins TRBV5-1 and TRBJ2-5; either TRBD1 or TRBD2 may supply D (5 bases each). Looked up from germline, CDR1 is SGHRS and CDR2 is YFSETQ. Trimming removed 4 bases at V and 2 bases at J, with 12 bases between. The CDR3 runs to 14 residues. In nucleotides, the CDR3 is TGCGCCAGCAGCGAAGGGACGGCTCAAGAGACCCAGTACTTC. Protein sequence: CASSEGTAQETQYF.

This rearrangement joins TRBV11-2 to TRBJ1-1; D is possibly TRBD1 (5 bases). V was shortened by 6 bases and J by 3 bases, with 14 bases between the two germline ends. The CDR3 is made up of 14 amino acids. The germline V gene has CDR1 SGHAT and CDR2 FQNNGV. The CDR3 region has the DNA TGTGCCAGCAGAAAAGGGGCTTTGGACACTGAAGCTTTCTTT. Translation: CASRKGALDTEAFF.

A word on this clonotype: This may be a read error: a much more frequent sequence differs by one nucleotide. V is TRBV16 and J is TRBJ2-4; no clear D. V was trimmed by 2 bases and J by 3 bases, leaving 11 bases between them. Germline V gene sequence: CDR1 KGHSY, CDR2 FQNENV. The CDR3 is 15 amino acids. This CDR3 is CASSQVGDFKNIQYF. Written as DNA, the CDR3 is TGTGCCAGCAGCCAAGTCGGTGATTTCAAAAACATTCAGTACTTC.

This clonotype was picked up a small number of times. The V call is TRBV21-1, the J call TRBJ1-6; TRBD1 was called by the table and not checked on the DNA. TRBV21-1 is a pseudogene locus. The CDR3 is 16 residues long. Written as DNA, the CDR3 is TGTGCCCGCCGGAACGTACTTAGGGGAACGGGTTCACCCCTCCACTTT. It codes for CARRNVLRGTGSPLHF.

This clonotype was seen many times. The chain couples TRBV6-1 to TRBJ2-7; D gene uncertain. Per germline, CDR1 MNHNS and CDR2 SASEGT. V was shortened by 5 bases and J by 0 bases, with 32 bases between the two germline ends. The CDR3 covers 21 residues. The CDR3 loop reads CASSIRNPTDRKAPTSYEQYF. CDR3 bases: TGTGCCAGCAGTATAAGAAATCCTACCGACCGGAAGGCACCCACCTCCTACGAGCAGTACTTC.

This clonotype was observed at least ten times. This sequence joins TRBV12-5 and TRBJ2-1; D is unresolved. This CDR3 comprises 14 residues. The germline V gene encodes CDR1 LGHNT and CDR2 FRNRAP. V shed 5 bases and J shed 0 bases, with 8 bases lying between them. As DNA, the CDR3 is TGTGCTAGTGGTCTAGAGAGCTCCTACAATGAGCAGTTCTTC. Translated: CASGLESSYNEQFF.

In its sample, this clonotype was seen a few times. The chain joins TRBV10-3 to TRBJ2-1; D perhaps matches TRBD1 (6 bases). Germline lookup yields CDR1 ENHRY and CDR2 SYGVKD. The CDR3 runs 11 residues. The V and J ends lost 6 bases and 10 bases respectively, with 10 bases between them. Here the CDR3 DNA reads TGTGCCATCAGGAGGGGGAAGGAGCAGTTCTTC. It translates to CAIRRGKEQFF.

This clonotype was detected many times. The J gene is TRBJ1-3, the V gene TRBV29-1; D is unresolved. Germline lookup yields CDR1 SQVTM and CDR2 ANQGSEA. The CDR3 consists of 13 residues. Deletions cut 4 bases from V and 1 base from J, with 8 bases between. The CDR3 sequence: CSVVPGSGNTIYF. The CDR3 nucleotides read TGCAGCGTTGTGCCCGGGTCTGGAAACACCATATATTTT.

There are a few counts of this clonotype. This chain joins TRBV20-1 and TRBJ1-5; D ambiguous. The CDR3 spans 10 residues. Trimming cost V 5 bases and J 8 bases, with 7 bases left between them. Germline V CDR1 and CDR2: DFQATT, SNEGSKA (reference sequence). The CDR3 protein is CSAGSEPQHF. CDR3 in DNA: TGCAGTGCTGGGTCTGAGCCCCAGCATTTT.

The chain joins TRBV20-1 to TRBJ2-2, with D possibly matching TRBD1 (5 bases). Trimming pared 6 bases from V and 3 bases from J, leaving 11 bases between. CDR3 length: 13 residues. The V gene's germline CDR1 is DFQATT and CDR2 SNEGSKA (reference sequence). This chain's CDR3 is CSAPTVYTGELFF. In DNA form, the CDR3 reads TGCAGTGCCCCGACAGTTTACACCGGGGAGCTGTTTTTT.

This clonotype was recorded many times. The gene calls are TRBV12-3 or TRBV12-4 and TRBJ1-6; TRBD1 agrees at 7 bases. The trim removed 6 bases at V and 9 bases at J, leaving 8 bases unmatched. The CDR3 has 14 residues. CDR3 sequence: CASSPQGESSPLHF. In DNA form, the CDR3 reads TGTGCCAGCAGCCCTCAGGGGGAAAGTTCACCCCTCCACTTT.

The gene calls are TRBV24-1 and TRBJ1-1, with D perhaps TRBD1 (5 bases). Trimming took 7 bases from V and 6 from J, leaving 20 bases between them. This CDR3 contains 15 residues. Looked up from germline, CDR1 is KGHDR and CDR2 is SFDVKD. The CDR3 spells CATRGDTGGASEAFF. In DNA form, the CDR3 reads TGTGCCACCAGAGGGGATACCGGGGGAGCTTCTGAAGCTTTCTTT.

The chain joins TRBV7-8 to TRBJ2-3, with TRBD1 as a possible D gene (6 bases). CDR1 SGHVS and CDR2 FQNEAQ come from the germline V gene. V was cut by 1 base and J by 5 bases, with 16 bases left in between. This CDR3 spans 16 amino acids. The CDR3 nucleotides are TGTGCCAGCAGCTTAGTCGGTCGTGCACAGGGAGATACGCAGTATTTT. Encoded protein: CASSLVGRAQGDTQYF.

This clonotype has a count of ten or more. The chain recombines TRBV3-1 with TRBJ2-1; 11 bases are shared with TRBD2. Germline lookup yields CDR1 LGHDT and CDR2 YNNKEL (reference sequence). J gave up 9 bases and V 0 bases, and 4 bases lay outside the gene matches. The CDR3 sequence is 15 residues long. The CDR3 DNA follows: TGTGCCAGCAGCCAAGATGTAGCGGGGGGGCGTGAGCAGTTCTTC. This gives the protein CASSQDVAGGREQFF.

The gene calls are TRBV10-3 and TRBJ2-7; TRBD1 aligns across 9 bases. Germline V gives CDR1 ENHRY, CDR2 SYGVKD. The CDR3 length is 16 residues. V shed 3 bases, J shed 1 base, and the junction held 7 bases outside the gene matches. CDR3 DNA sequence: TGTGCCATCAGTGACGCCCCCGGGACAGGGTCCTACGAGCAGTACTTC. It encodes CAISDAPGTGSYEQYF.

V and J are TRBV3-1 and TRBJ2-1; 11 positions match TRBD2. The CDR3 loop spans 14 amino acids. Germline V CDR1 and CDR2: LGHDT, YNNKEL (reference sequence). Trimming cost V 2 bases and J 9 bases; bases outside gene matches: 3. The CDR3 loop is CASSQFLAGGEQFF. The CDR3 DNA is TGTGCCAGCAGCCAATTCCTAGCGGGGGGTGAGCAGTTCTTC.

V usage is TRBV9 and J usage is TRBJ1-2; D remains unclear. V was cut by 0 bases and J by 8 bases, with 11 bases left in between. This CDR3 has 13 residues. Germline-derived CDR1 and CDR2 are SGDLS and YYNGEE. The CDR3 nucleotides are TGTGCCAGCAGCGTAGACACCTCGGGGGGCTACACCTTC. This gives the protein CASSVDTSGGYTF.

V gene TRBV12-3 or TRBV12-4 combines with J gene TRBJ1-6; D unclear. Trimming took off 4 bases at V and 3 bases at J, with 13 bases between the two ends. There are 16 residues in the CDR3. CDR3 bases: TGTGCCAGCAGTTCCCGACGTCGAGGCTATAATTCACCCCTCCACTTT. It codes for CASSSRRRGYNSPLHF.

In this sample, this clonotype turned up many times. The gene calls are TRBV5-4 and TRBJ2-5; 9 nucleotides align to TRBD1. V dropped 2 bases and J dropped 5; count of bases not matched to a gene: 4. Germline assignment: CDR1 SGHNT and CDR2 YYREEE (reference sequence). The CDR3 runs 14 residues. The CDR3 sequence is CASSLQGALETQYF. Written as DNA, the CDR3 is TGTGCCAGCAGCTTACAGGGGGCGCTGGAGACCCAGTACTTC. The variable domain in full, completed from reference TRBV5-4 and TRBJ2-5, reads ETGVTQSPTHLIKTRGQQVTLRCSSQSGHNTVSWYQQALGQGPQFIFQYYREEENGRGNFPPRFSGLQFPNYSSELNVNALELDDSALYLCASSLQGALETQYFGPGTRLLVL.

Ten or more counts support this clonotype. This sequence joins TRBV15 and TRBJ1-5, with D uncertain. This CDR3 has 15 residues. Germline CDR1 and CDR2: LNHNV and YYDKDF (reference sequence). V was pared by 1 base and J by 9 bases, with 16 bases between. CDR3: CATSRGVMEDRPQHF. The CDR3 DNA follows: TGTGCCACCAGCAGAGGTGTCATGGAGGATAGGCCCCAGCATTTT.

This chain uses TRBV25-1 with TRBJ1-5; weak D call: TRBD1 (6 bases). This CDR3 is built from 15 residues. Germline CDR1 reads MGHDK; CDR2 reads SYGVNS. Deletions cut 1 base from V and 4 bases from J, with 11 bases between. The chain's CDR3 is CASSEWRGRNQPQHF. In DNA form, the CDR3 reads TGTGCCAGCAGTGAATGGCGGGGGCGAAATCAGCCCCAGCATTTT.

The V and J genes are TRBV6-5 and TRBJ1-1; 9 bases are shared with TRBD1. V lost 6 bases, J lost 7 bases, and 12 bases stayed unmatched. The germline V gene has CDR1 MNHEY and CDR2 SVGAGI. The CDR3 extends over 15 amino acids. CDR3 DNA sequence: TGTGCCAGCAGCCCCGGGACAGGGTCCGGTTTTGAAGCTTTCTTT. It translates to CASSPGTGSGFEAFF.

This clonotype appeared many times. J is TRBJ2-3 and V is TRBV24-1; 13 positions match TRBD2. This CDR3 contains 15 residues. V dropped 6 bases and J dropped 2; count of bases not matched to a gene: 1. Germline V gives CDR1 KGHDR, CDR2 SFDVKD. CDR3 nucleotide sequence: TGTGCCACCAGTACTAGCGGGGGGGCCACAGATACGCAGTATTTT. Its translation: CATSTSGGATDTQYF.

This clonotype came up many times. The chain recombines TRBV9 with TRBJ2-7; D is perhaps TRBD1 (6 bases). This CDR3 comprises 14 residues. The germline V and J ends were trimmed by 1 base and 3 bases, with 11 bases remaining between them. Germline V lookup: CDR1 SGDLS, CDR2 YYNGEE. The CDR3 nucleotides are TGTGCCAGCAGCGTAAGACAGGCCTTCTACGAGCAGTACGTC. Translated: CASSVRQAFYEQYV.

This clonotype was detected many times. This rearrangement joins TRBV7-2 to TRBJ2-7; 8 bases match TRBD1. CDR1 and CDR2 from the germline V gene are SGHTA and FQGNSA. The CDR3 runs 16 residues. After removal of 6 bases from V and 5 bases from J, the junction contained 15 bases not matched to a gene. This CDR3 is CASRNPYRQGSHEQYF. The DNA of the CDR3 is TGTGCCAGCAGAAACCCGTACCGACAGGGGTCCCACGAGCAGTACTTC. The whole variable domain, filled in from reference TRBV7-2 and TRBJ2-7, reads GAGVSQSPSNKVTEKGKDVELRCDPISGHTALYWYRQSLGQGLEFLIYFQGNSAPDKSGLPSDRFSAERTGGSVSTLTIQRTQQEDSAVYLCASRNPYRQGSHEQYFGPGTRLTVT.